The rows below give T cell receptor beta chains drawn from one sample of a study of blood T cell repertoires in COVID-19. Some clones are missing from TCRdb's copy, which holds only in-frame ones; the method was immunoSEQ multiplex PCR. The sample contains about 110,000 clones, 75% to 85% of which appear only once. The specimen was peripheral blood. Source of these receptors: a man aged 80 or over with COVID-19, enrolled during active disease. Both conserved end residues are part of each CDR3. Fields, in order: clone size, V gene, J gene, CDR3 length, D gene, CDR3 protein, CDR3 DNA. D genes are given only for firm matches. Size is omitted from some rows. Given values are once, few, many or a class for expanded clones.

>.|TRBV18|TRBJ2-7|15|.
CASSPRQGGTYEQYF
TGTGCCAGCTCACCTCGGCAGGGTGGAACCTACGAGCAGTACTTC
>.|TRBV7-9|TRBJ2-1|18|TRBD2
CSGAGRAITSGVDNEQFF
TGTTCGGGAGCGGGACGGGCGATTACTAGCGGGGTCGACAATGAGCAGTTCTTC
>.|TRBV28|TRBJ2-5|13|.
CASSRPTRETQYF
TGTGCCAGCAGTAGGCCTACCAGGGAGACCCAGTACTTC
>.|TRBV15|TRBJ1-1|16|.
CATSSVSRGPNTEAFF
TGTGCCACCAGCAGTGTCTCAAGGGGTCCGAACACTGAAGCTTTCTTT
>.|TRBV2|TRBJ2-1|16|TRBD2
CASSRLAKTVPNEQFF
TGTGCCAGCAGTAGACTAGCCAAGACTGTCCCCAATGAGCAGTTCTTC
>few|TRBV9|TRBJ1-6|14|TRBD1
CASSVGTGNSPLHF
TGTGCCAGCAGCGTAGGGACAGGGAACTCACCCCTCCACTTT
>.|TRBV24-1|TRBJ2-1|14|TRBD2
CATSLAGGHNEQFF
TGTGCCACCTCACTAGCGGGAGGGCACAATGAGCAGTTCTTC
>.|TRBV28|TRBJ2-7|15|.
CASHHGGGLSYEQYF
TGTGCCAGCCACCACGGCGGGGGCCTCTCCTACGAGCAGTACTTC
>.|TRBV30|TRBJ1-5|13|.
CAWSPRTNQPQHF
TGTGCCTGGAGTCCCCGGACTAATCAGCCCCAGCATTTT
>.|TRBV14|TRBJ2-2|16|.
CASSQGGTANTGELFF
TGTGCCAGCAGCCAGGGAGGCACCGCGAACACCGGGGAGCTGTTTTTT
>once|TRBV7-2|TRBJ1-5|15|.
CASSLVPNSNQPQHF
TGTGCCAGCAGCTTAGTTCCCAACTCCAATCAGCCCCAGCATTTT
>.|TRBV25-1|TRBJ2-7|15|TRBD1
CASRDTTGATYEQYF
TGTGCCAGCAGAGACACGACAGGGGCAACCTACGAGCAGTACTTC
>.|TRBV7-2|TRBJ2-3|16|TRBD2
CASSLRLAGGGDTQYF
TGTGCCAGCAGCTTAAGACTAGCGGGAGGGGGAGATACGCAGTATTTT
>.|TRBV18|TRBJ1-4|13|TRBD1
CASSPDREEKLFF
TGTGCCAGCTCCCCGGACAGGGAGGAAAAACTGTTTTTT
>few|TRBV6-5|TRBJ1-6|15|TRBD1
CASSIGTGDNSPLHF
TGTGCCAGCAGTATCGGGACAGGGGATAATTCACCCCTCCACTTT
>.|TRBV27|TRBJ2-2|15|.
CASSLRLVAEGELFF
TGTGCCAGCAGTCTCCGACTAGTGGCCGAGGGGGAGCTGTTTTTT
>.|TRBV11-2|TRBJ2-5|14|.
CASGWRGMGETQYF
TGTGCCAGCGGCTGGAGGGGTATGGGGGAGACCCAGTACTTC
>.|TRBV7-8|TRBJ2-7|19|.
CASSPDGYTGVRGSYEQYF
TGTGCCAGCAGCCCGGATGGGTATACCGGGGTCCGGGGATCCTACGAGCAGTACTTC
>.|TRBV19|TRBJ2-3|15|.
CASRRGQLDTDTQYF
TGTGCCAGTCGCCGCGGACAGCTAGACACAGATACGCAGTATTTT
>.|TRBV12-3/TRBV12-4|TRBJ1-2|12|TRBD1
CASRTLGGGYTF
TGTGCCAGCAGAACGCTAGGGGGCGGCTACACCTTC
>many|TRBV4-1|TRBJ2-7|15|.
CASSQVSGSGYEQYF
TGCGCCAGCAGCCAAGTTTCCGGGAGCGGTTACGAGCAGTACTTC
>.|TRBV5-1|TRBJ1-2|15|.
CASSLGRLSNYGYTF
TGCGCCAGCAGCTTGGGCAGGTTGTCTAACTATGGCTACACCTTC